Listed below are T cell receptor beta chains from one sample, sequenced in a study of blood T cell repertoires in COVID-19. Repertoires were generated with immunoSEQ multiplex PCR, while TCRdb's copy carries only in-frame clones and drops some. The sample holds about 270,000 clones, 81% seen once. The sequencing input was peripheral blood. Every receptor here comes from a woman aged 60 to 75 with active or convalescent COVID-19. The CDR3 runs from the conserved cysteine through the conserved F or W. Each record gives: clone size, J gene, D gene, V gene, CDR3 length, CDR3 DNA, CDR3 protein. The D gene is left open where the match is weak. Size is stated for part of the rows, as once, few or many counts, or as a class when the clone is expanded.

clone size: .; J gene: TRBJ1-6; D gene: .; V gene: TRBV5-1; CDR3 length: 16; CDR3 DNA: TGCGCCAGCAGCTTGGACCTGGGGGCAGATAATTCACCCCTCCACTTT; CDR3 protein: CASSLDLGADNSPLHF
clone size: .; J gene: TRBJ1-1; D gene: TRBD1; V gene: TRBV6-5; CDR3 length: 15; CDR3 DNA: TGTGCCAGCAGGAGGACAGGGGGTGGGAACACTGAAGCTTTCTTT; CDR3 protein: CASRRTGGGNTEAFF
clone size: .; J gene: TRBJ2-7; D gene: TRBD1; V gene: TRBV4-1; CDR3 length: 15; CDR3 DNA: TGCGCCAGCAGCCAAGTTGGGACAGAAGACTACGAGCAGTACTTC; CDR3 protein: CASSQVGTEDYEQYF
clone size: once; J gene: TRBJ2-2; D gene: .; V gene: TRBV28; CDR3 length: 15; CDR3 DNA: TGTGCCAGCAGTTTCGCGACAGGGAACACCGGGGAGCTGTTTTTT; CDR3 protein: CASSFATGNTGELFF
clone size: once; J gene: TRBJ2-1; D gene: .; V gene: TRBV24-1; CDR3 length: 14; CDR3 DNA: TGTGCCACCAGTGCGGGTCTTTCCTACAATGAGCAGTTCTTC; CDR3 protein: CATSAGLSYNEQFF
clone size: once; J gene: TRBJ1-5; D gene: .; V gene: TRBV19; CDR3 length: 16; CDR3 DNA: TGTGCCAGTAGTATAGGGGGCCGACCATTCAATCAGCCCCAGCATTTT; CDR3 protein: CASSIGGRPFNQPQHF
clone size: .; J gene: TRBJ2-6; D gene: .; V gene: TRBV2; CDR3 length: 17; CDR3 DNA: TGTGCCAGCAGCGCAGGGAACCCCCCACGTGGGGCCAACGTCCTGACTTTC; CDR3 protein: CASSAGNPPRGANVLTF
clone size: .; J gene: TRBJ1-2; D gene: .; V gene: TRBV24-1; CDR3 length: 13; CDR3 DNA: TGTGCCACCTCGGCGGGGGGGGCCTATGGCTACACCTTC; CDR3 protein: CATSAGGAYGYTF
clone size: .; J gene: TRBJ2-3; D gene: .; V gene: TRBV18; CDR3 length: 12; CDR3 DNA: TGTGCCAGCTCACCGGACTCTTCTACGCAGTATTTT; CDR3 protein: CASSPDSSTQYF
clone size: .; J gene: TRBJ1-1; D gene: .; V gene: TRBV7-2; CDR3 length: 15; CDR3 DNA: TGTGCCAGCAGCGTACAAGCTCGGGACACCTCCGAAGCTTTCTTT; CDR3 protein: CASSVQARDTSEAFF
clone size: .; J gene: TRBJ1-1; D gene: TRBD1; V gene: TRBV15; CDR3 length: 18; CDR3 DNA: TGTGCCACCAGCGGAAGTCTACAGGGGGGAAGAATGAACACTGAAGCTTTCTTT; CDR3 protein: CATSGSLQGGRMNTEAFF
clone size: .; J gene: TRBJ1-1; D gene: .; V gene: TRBV29-1; CDR3 length: 11; CDR3 DNA: TGCAGCGCCACAGAGAACACTGAAGCTTTCTTT; CDR3 protein: CSATENTEAFF
clone size: .; J gene: TRBJ2-5; D gene: .; V gene: TRBV5-1; CDR3 length: 12; CDR3 DNA: TGCGCCAGCAAAGACATCCAAGAGACCCAGTACTTC; CDR3 protein: CASKDIQETQYF
clone size: .; J gene: TRBJ2-1; D gene: TRBD2; V gene: TRBV4-3; CDR3 length: 14; CDR3 DNA: TGCGCCAGCAGCCAAGACGGGACTAGCGGGGAGCAGTTCTTC; CDR3 protein: CASSQDGTSGEQFF
clone size: .; J gene: TRBJ2-1; D gene: TRBD2; V gene: TRBV5-1; CDR3 length: 20; CDR3 DNA: TGCGCCAGCAGCCCGGGGACTAGCGGGGGGTCATGGTCCCCAGTCGATGAGCAGTTCTTC; CDR3 protein: CASSPGTSGGSWSPVDEQFF